These T cell receptor beta chains were read from a single sample in a study of T cells expressing NK-cell markers. TCRdb reanalyzed the 5' RACE reads, giving one entry per CDR3 protein sequence and no DNA. The sample table sets out 250,000 to 300,000 distinct CDR3 sequences. The specimen was blood T cells: a sorted CD56 or NKG2C T cell subset, CD4+ or CD8+ T cells, or bulk PBMC T cells (not recorded which). The receptors shown here come from a woman between 18 and 69 years old in good health. CDR3s include the opening cysteine and the closing phenylalanine or tryptophan. The order of the fields is J gene, V gene, CDR3 protein.

TRBJ2-2 | TRBV7-2 | CASSPRAGFGELFF
TRBJ2-3 | TRBV3-1 | CASSRISGSFSDTQYF
TRBJ1-1 | TRBV19 | CASSINGGGGAEAFF
TRBJ2-7 | TRBV20-1 | CSAPRGGGLEQYF
TRBJ1-2 | TRBV12-3/TRBV12-4 | CASTLGGSGYTF
TRBJ2-3 | TRBV20-1 | CSAIPGQGVTDTQYF
TRBJ2-2 | TRBV7-2 | CASTRTTTGELFF
TRBJ2-3 | TRBV2 | CASTLEAGSSTDTQYF
TRBJ1-1 | TRBV19 | CASSTSGTEAFF
TRBJ1-5 | TRBV12-3/TRBV12-4 | CASSTQGANQPQHF
TRBJ2-1 | TRBV6-1 | CASSQSSGSYNEQFF
TRBJ2-7 | TRBV12-3/TRBV12-4 | CASSFGGTEVYEQYF
TRBJ2-7 | TRBV20-1 | CSARGPRYEQYF
TRBJ2-1 | TRBV7-9 | CASSSWTGNEQFF
TRBJ1-1 | TRBV6-5 | CASSYRVGTEAFF
TRBJ2-3 | TRBV20-1 | CSASLYGGGSTDTQYF
TRBJ1-1 | TRBV7-9 | CASSLTSLNTEAFF
TRBJ2-3 | TRBV4-1 | CASSGDGYLRDTDTQYF
TRBJ2-3 | TRBV3-1 | CASSQAVASKQYF
TRBJ2-1 | TRBV4-3 | CASRDTGTGRNEQFF